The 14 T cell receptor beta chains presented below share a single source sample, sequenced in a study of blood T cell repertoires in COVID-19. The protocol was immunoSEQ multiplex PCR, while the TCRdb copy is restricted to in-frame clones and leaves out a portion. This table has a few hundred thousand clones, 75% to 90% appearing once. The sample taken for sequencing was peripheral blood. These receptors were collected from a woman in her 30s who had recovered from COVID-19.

The chain's CDR3 is CASSLQGSPGTEAFF. The CDR3 bases are TGTGCCAGCAGCTTGCAGGGTTCCCCGGGCACTGAAGCTTTCTTT. V and J are TRBV9 and TRBJ1-1; perhaps TRBD1 as D (5 bases). V was clipped by 4 bases and J by 4 bases, with 17 bases between them. This CDR3 is built from 15 residues. Germline lookup yields CDR1 SGDLS and CDR2 YYNGEE.

CDR3 protein: CASSLGVEVSYEQYF. The CDR3 bases are TGTGCCAGCAGCTTAGGGGTGGAGGTCTCCTACGAGCAGTACTTC. The chain is built from TRBV7-2 and TRBJ2-7; D perhaps matches TRBD2 (5 bases). Trimming took 1 base from V and 0 from J, leaving 10 bases between them. CDR3 length: 15 residues. CDR1 and CDR2 from the germline V gene are SGHTA and FQGNSA.

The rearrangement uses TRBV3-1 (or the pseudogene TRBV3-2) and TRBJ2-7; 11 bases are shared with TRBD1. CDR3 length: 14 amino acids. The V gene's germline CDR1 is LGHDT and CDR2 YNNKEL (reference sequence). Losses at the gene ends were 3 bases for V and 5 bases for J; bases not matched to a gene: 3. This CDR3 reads CASSHGQGAHEQYF. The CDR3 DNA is TGTGCCAGCAGCCACGGACAGGGGGCCCACGAGCAGTACTTC.

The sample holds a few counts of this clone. The CDR3 DNA follows: TGTGCCAGCAGCCTGGGACAGGCCTTCTCTGGAAACACCATATATTTT. Protein: CASSLGQAFSGNTIYF. The chain recombines TRBV5-5 with TRBJ1-3; 8 positions agree with TRBD1. The V gene's germline CDR1 is SGHKS and CDR2 YYEKEE (reference sequence). The CDR3 spans 16 residues. Unmatched junction bases numbered 6, after V lost 4 bases and J lost 0 bases.

The CDR3 region has the DNA TGCGCCAGCAGCTTGGCCTATCGGGGGGGAGGCCTAGATGAGCAGTTCTTC. Translation gives CASSLAYRGGGLDEQFF. The gene calls are TRBV5-1 and TRBJ2-1; 8 positions match TRBD2. CDR1 and CDR2 (germline): SGHRS, YFSETQ. CDR3 length equals 17 residues. V lost 0 bases to trimming and J lost 8 bases; unmatched junction nucleotides: 13.

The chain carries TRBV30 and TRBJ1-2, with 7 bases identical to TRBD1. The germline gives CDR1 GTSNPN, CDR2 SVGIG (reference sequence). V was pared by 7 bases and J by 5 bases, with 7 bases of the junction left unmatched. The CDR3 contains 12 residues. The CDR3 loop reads CASRGTEYGYTF. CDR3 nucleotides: TGTGCCTCCCGTGGGACAGAGTATGGCTACACCTTC.

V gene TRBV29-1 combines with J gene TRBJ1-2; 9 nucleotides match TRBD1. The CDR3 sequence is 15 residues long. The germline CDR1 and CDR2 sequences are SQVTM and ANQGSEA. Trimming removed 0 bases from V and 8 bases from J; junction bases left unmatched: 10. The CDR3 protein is CSVEDLTGGPLGYTF. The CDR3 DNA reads TGCAGCGTTGAAGATCTAACAGGGGGCCCGCTAGGCTACACCTTC.

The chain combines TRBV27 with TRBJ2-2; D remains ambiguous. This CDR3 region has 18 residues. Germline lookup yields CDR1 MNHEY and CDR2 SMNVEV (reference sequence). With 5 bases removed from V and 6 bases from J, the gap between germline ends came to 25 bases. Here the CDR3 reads CASSLNLWQAESSGELFF. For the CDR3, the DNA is TGTGCCAGCAGTCTAAACCTATGGCAGGCCGAGAGTTCCGGGGAGCTGTTTTTT.

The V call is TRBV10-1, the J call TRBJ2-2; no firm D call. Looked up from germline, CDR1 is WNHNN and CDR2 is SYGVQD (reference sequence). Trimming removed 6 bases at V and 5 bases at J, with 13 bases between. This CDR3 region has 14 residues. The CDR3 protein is CASSPRSVTGELFF. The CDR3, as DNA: TGCGCCAGCAGCCCCCGGTCTGTGACCGGGGAGCTGTTTTTT.

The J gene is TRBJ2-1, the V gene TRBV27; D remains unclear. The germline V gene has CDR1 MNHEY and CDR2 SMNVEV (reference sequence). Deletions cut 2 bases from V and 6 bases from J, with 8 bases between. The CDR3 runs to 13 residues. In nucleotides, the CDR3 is TGTGCCAGCAGTTTAGGGCTCCTCAATGAGCAGTTCTTC. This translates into CASSLGLLNEQFF.

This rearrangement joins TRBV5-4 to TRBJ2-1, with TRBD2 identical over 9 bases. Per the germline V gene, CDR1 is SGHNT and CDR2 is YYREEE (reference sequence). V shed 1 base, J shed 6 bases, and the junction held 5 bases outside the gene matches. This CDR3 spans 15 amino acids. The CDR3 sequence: CASSLPSGDFNEQFF. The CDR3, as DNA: TGTGCCAGCAGCTTGCCTAGCGGGGATTTCAATGAGCAGTTCTTC.

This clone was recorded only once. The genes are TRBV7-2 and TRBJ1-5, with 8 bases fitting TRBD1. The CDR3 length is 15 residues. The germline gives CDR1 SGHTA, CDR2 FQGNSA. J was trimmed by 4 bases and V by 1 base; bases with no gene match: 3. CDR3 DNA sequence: TGTGCCAGCAGCTTAGATGACAGGGGAAATCAGCCCCAGCATTTT. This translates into CASSLDDRGNQPQHF.

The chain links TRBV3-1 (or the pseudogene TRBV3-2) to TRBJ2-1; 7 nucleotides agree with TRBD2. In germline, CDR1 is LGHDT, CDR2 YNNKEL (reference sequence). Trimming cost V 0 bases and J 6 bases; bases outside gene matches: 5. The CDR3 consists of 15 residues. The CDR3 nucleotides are TGTGCCAGCAGCCAAGAAAGCGGGAAGATCAATGAGCAGTTCTTC. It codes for CASSQESGKINEQFF.

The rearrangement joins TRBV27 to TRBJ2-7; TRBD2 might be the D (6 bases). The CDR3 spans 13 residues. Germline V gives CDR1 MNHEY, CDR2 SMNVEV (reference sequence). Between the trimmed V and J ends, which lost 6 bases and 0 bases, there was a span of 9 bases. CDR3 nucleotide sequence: TGTGCCAGCAGGAAGACTAGCTCCTACGAGCAGTACTTC. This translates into CASRKTSSYEQYF.